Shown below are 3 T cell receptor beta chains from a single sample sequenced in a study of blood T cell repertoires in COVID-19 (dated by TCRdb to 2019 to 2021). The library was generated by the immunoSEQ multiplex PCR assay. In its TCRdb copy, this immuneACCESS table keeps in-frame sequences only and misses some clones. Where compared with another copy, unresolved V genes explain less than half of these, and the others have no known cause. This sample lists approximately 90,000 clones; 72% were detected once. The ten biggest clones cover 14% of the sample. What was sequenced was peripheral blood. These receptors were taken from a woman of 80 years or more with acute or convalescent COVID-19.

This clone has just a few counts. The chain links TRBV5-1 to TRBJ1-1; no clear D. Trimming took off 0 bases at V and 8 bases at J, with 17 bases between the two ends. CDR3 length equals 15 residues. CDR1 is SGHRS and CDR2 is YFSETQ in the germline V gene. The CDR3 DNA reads TGCGCCAGCAGCTTGGTTCCGGAGGGCCCTAGAGAAGCTTTCTTT. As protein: CASSLVPEGPREAFF.

The CDR3 is CASRRQIEAFF. The CDR3 nucleotides read TGTGCCAGCAGGAGACAGATTGAAGCTTTCTTT. The chain recombines TRBV2 with TRBJ1-1, with D possibly matching TRBD1 (5 bases). Germline loops: CDR1 SNHLY, CDR2 FYNNEI. V was clipped by 6 bases and J by 7 bases, with 9 bases between them. The CDR3 sequence is 11 residues long.

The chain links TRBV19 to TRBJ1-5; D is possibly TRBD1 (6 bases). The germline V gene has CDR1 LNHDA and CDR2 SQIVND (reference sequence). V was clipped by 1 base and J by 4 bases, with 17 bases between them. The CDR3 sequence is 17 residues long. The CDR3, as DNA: TGTGCCAGTAGTATAGGATGGCAGGGGTTACGGAATCAGCCCCAGCATTTT. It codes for CASSIGWQGLRNQPQHF.